A single sample gave rise to the 32 T cell receptor beta chains below, sequenced in a study of T-cell reconstitution after alpha-beta-depleted transplantation in children. A TCRbeta library incorporating unique molecular identifiers was prepared. TCRdb redid the calling of the PCR reads with MiXCR, one entry per CDR3 protein. The data show about a million distinct CDR3 sequences, with 25% to 30% seen just once and roughly 31% held by the top ten. Sequenced here: PBMCs, mostly from graft donor cells, sampled 360 days after TCRalphabeta/CD19-depleted stem cell transplant. The receptors were sampled from a boy under two years old who had a stem cell transplant for SCID, so the T cells may come from the graft donor.

The chain has TRBV3-1 and TRBJ1-1; D gene unclear. V was cut by 3 bases and J by 4 bases, with 9 bases left in between. The CDR3 runs 13 residues. From germline, CDR1 is LGHDT and CDR2 YNNKEL (reference sequence). For the CDR3, the DNA is TGTGCCAGCAGCCATGAGACCGGCACTGAAGCTTTCTTT. This translates into CASSHETGTEAFF.

The table lists this clonotype with a few counts. The chain recombines TRBV2 with TRBJ2-3; D is unresolved. Trimming took 8 bases from V and 0 from J, leaving 12 bases between them. The CDR3 consists of 14 residues. Germline CDR1 reads SNHLY; CDR2 reads FYNNEI. The chain's CDR3 is CASRSPDSTDTQYF. In DNA form, the CDR3 reads TGTGCCAGCCGGTCCCCCGACAGCACAGATACGCAGTATTTT.

This clonotype was recorded a few times. The chain combines TRBV10-3 with TRBJ2-2; 11 nucleotides agree with TRBD1. The V gene end was trimmed by 9 bases and the J gene end by 5 bases; junction bases not matched to a gene: 8. The CDR3 has 15 amino acids. Per the germline V gene, CDR1 is ENHRY and CDR2 is SYGVKD. The CDR3 DNA reads as TGTGCCATGTCCCCCGGGACAGGGGGGACCGGGGAGCTGTTTTTT. Amino acid sequence: CAMSPGTGGTGELFF.

The J gene is TRBJ2-2, the V gene TRBV20-1; maybe TRBD2 (5 bases). Looked up from germline, CDR1 is DFQATT and CDR2 is SNEGSKA (reference sequence). V was cut by 3 bases and J by 5 bases, with 16 bases left in between. This CDR3 region has 15 residues. CDR3: CSASPLKEGTGELFF. The CDR3 region has the DNA TGCAGTGCTAGCCCCTTAAAAGAGGGAACCGGGGAGCTGTTTTTT.

The chain links TRBV11-2 to TRBJ2-1, with 16 positions matching TRBD2. Trimming cost V 3 bases and J 0 bases; bases outside gene matches: 8. The CDR3 sequence is 20 residues long. Germline values: CDR1 SGHAT, CDR2 FQNNGV. The CDR3, as DNA: TGTGCCAGCAGCTTGGGGACTAGCGGGGGGGCCCCCCGCTCCTACAATGAGCAGTTCTTC. It is translated as CASSLGTSGGAPRSYNEQFF.

The chain couples TRBV6-5 to TRBJ2-3; D is ambiguous. V shed 0 bases and J shed 6 bases, with 10 bases lying between them. CDR3 size: 14 residues. Germline V lookup: CDR1 MNHEY, CDR2 SVGAGI. The CDR3 DNA follows: TGTGCCAGCAGTTACTCGGCGAGTTCCGATACGCAGTATTTT. Its protein is CASSYSASSDTQYF.

V and J are TRBV5-6 and TRBJ2-1; maybe TRBD2 (6 bases). Trimming shortened V by 2 bases and J by 7 bases, and 13 bases separated the two germline ends. Germline CDR1 is SGHDT and CDR2 is YYEEEE. This CDR3 spans 14 amino acids. CDR3 sequence: CASSFGLAHNEQFF. CDR3 nucleotides: TGTGCCAGCAGCTTTGGGCTAGCGCATAATGAGCAGTTCTTC.

This clonotype was recorded once. This sequence joins TRBV5-1 and TRBJ2-1; the D gene is possibly TRBD2 (7 bases). Trimming took 4 bases from V and 4 from J, leaving 21 bases between them. The CDR3 length is 17 residues. Germline values: CDR1 SGHRS, CDR2 YFSETQ. CDR3: CASSGPPAGAEYNEQFF. The CDR3 bases are TGCGCCAGCAGCGGGCCTCCGGCGGGGGCCGAATACAATGAGCAGTTCTTC.

The rearrangement uses TRBV24-1 and TRBJ2-5; 8 nucleotides align to TRBD2. CDR3 length: 14 amino acids. V shed 3 bases, J shed 5 bases, and the junction held 4 bases outside the gene matches. CDR1 KGHDR and CDR2 SFDVKD come from the germline V gene. The CDR3 loop reads CATSDAGGVETQYF. CDR3 bases: TGTGCCACCAGTGATGCGGGGGGAGTGGAGACCCAGTACTTC.

This clonotype has more than one count but fewer than ten. V and J are TRBV20-1 and TRBJ2-3; possibly TRBD1 for D (5 bases). Germline CDR1 is DFQATT and CDR2 is SNEGSKA (reference sequence). Trimming left V 3 bases short and J 6 bases short, with 16 bases between. This CDR3 is 14 amino acids long. CDR3 DNA sequence: TGCAGTGCTAGCCCCCATCTAAGGGGTGATACGCAGTATTTT. Translating it yields CSASPHLRGDTQYF.

The chain combines TRBV2 with TRBJ2-7; TRBD1 aligns across 9 bases. The germline V gene encodes CDR1 SNHLY and CDR2 FYNNEI. The CDR3 sequence is 14 residues long. V shed 8 bases, J shed 1 base, and the junction held 6 bases outside the gene matches. The CDR3 nucleotides are TGTGCCAGCGGCCGACAGGGGGGTTCCTACGAGCAGTACTTC. It encodes CASGRQGGSYEQYF.

The chain carries TRBV7-2 and TRBJ1-6; D remains ambiguous. Germline CDR1 is SGHTA and CDR2 is FQGNSA. V was cut by 4 bases and J by 5 bases, with 9 bases left in between. The CDR3 sequence is 14 residues long. The CDR3 sequence: CASSSDGHNSPLHF. The CDR3 region has the DNA TGTGCCAGCAGCTCGGACGGGCATAATTCACCCCTCCACTTT.

This chain uses TRBV20-1 with TRBJ1-1, with TRBD1 identical over 9 bases. CDR1 is DFQATT, CDR2 SNEGSKA, per germline (reference sequence). CDR3 length: 15 residues. V lost 1 base, J lost 3 bases, and 6 bases stayed unmatched. This CDR3 is CSARGNRGRYTEAFF. The CDR3 coding sequence is TGCAGTGCTAGAGGTAACAGGGGGCGGTACACTGAAGCTTTCTTT.

The rearrangement links TRBV14 to TRBJ2-2; D is possibly TRBD1 or TRBD2 (5 bases each). Trimming removed 4 bases at V and 0 bases at J, with 15 bases between. CDR3 length: 17 amino acids. Germline-derived CDR1 and CDR2 are SGHDN and FVKESK. In DNA, the CDR3 is TGTGCCAGCAGCCGCTTCGGGAAGGACACGAACACCGGGGAGCTGTTTTTT. Amino acids: CASSRFGKDTNTGELFF. Full variable domain (rest looked up from reference TRBV14 and TRBJ2-2): EAGVTQFPSHSVIEKGQTVTLRCDPISGHDNLYWYRRVMGKEIKFLLHFVKESKQDESGMPNNRFLAERTGGTYSTLKVQPAELEDSGVYFCASSRFGKDTNTGELFFGEGSRLTVL.

This sequence joins TRBV7-2 and TRBJ2-5; 7 nucleotides line up with TRBD2. The CDR3 contains 17 residues. Germline-derived CDR1 and CDR2 are SGHTA and FQGNSA. Trimming cost V 0 bases and J 1 base; bases outside gene matches: 8. CDR3 in DNA: TGTGCCAGCAGCTTAGCGGGTTGGGGCGGGGGCCAAGAGACCCAGTACTTC. Its translation: CASSLAGWGGGQETQYF.

The J gene is TRBJ2-3, the V gene TRBV11-2, with a tentative D call TRBD2 (5 bases). CDR1 and CDR2 (germline): SGHAT, FQNNGV. V lost 5 bases and J lost 6, with 21 bases in between. This CDR3 has 16 residues. The CDR3 bases are TGTGCCAGCAGCCCGGGGATAGACCGGTGGGTGGATACGCAGTATTTT. It codes for CASSPGIDRWVDTQYF.

This rearrangement joins TRBV12-3 or TRBV12-4 to TRBJ1-5; D is undetermined. The CDR3 is 12 amino acids. Deletions cut 6 bases from V and 7 bases from J, with 10 bases between. CDR3 residues: CASSLQRQPQHF. The CDR3 region has the DNA TGTGCCAGCAGCCTTCAGAGACAGCCCCAGCATTTT.

A few counts support this clonotype. The chain is built from TRBV6-5 and TRBJ2-7; D remains ambiguous. V gave up 0 bases and J gave up 0 bases, with 9 bases separating them. The V gene's germline CDR1 is MNHEY and CDR2 SVGAGI. The CDR3 runs 15 residues. In DNA form, the CDR3 reads TGTGCCAGCAGTTACTCAGACTGGGGCTCCTACGAGCAGTACTTC. Residues: CASSYSDWGSYEQYF.

The rearrangement links TRBV2 to TRBJ1-2; 10 bases fit TRBD1. The V gene's germline CDR1 is SNHLY and CDR2 FYNNEI. Trimming took 10 bases from V and 5 from J; bases not matched to a gene: 7. The CDR3 is made up of 13 amino acids. The CDR3 loop reads CATRQGAEYGYTF. For the CDR3, the DNA is TGTGCCACAAGACAGGGGGCCGAATATGGCTACACCTTC.

V and J are TRBV29-1 and TRBJ2-1; D is perhaps TRBD1 (6 bases). The length of the CDR3 is 12 residues. Trimming stripped 7 bases from V and 4 bases from J, with 11 bases between. CDR1 is SQVTM, CDR2 ANQGSEA, per germline. The DNA of the CDR3 is TGCAGCGCGGGCAGGGGTTACAATGAGCAGTTCTTC. Protein product: CSAGRGYNEQFF.

The chain links TRBV9 to TRBJ1-1; tentatively, D is TRBD1 (5 bases). V was clipped by 3 bases and J by 7 bases, with 16 bases between them. CDR1 is SGDLS and CDR2 is YYNGEE in the germline V gene. CDR3 length: 14 amino acids. CDR3 in amino acids: CASSALGTTGEAFF. The CDR3 DNA follows: TGTGCCAGCAGCGCGCTGGGGACTACCGGTGAAGCTTTCTTT.

This clonotype appeared many times. At one end, the junction sequence differs from germline, possibly due to a read error. The CDR3 DNA reads TGTGCCAGCAGCTTGGGACAGCTCTACGAGCAGTACTTC. Its translation is CASSLGQLYEQYF. This chain connects TRBV5-1 to TRBJ2-7, with 7 bases matching TRBD1. CDR1 SGHRS and CDR2 YFSETQ come from the germline V gene. This CDR3 comprises 13 residues.

The V gene is TRBV20-1, the J gene TRBJ1-5; 7 positions agree with TRBD1. V trimming: 6 bases; J trimming: 4 bases; junction bases outside the gene matches: 6. Germline CDR1 and CDR2: DFQATT and SNEGSKA (reference sequence). CDR3 size: 13 residues. The CDR3 DNA sequence: TGCAGTGCAAGGGACAGCTGGAATCAGCCCCAGCATTTT. Protein sequence: CSARDSWNQPQHF.

The rearrangement joins TRBV7-3 to TRBJ2-5, with a possible D match to TRBD2 (6 bases). This CDR3 spans 15 amino acids. Looked up from germline, CDR1 is SGHTA and CDR2 is FQGTGA. Trimming cost V 2 bases and J 5 bases, with 15 bases left between them. The chain's CDR3 is CASSLGGKRGETQYF. As DNA, the CDR3 is TGTGCCAGCAGCTTAGGAGGGAAACGGGGGGAGACCCAGTACTTC.

This clonotype was observed a few times. The V call is TRBV2, the J call TRBJ1-6; 8 positions match TRBD1. V was pared by 6 bases and J by 19 bases, with 11 bases of the junction left unmatched. The CDR3 has 12 amino acids. Germline V gene lookup returns CDR1 SNHLY and CDR2 FYNNEI. The DNA for the CDR3 is TGTGCCAGCAGGAAAGATTCAGGGGGCGCACACTTT. Its translation: CASRKDSGGAHF.

The genes are TRBV6-1 and TRBJ2-2; 7 nucleotides align to TRBD2. The CDR3 contains 15 residues. V shed 4 bases and J 2 bases; nucleotides not matched to a gene: 4. CDR1 is MNHNS and CDR2 is SASEGT in the germline V gene. The CDR3 loop is CASSAGGGNTGELFF. The DNA for the CDR3 is TGTGCCAGCAGTGCTGGCGGGGGAAACACCGGGGAGCTGTTTTTT.

This clonotype was seen a few times. The chain carries TRBV28 and TRBJ2-5, with D possibly matching TRBD2 (6 bases). Germline loops: CDR1 MDHEN, CDR2 SYDVKM. The CDR3 spans 13 residues. V gave up 8 bases and J gave up 3 bases, with 13 bases separating them. The CDR3 bases are TGTGCCAGCTCCTATGGGGAGGAAGAGACCCAGTACTTC. Translation: CASSYGEEETQYF.

The chain recombines TRBV12-3 or TRBV12-4 with TRBJ2-7; maybe TRBD2 (5 bases). The CDR3 is 14 amino acids. Trimming took off 6 bases at V and 0 bases at J, with 12 bases between the two ends. CDR3: CASRVRDASYEQYF. The CDR3 coding sequence is TGTGCCAGCAGAGTCCGGGATGCCTCCTACGAGCAGTACTTC.

The J gene is TRBJ2-7, the V gene TRBV5-1; D not certain. The germline CDR1 and CDR2 sequences are SGHRS and YFSETQ. This CDR3 is 12 amino acids long. The V end was cut by 3 bases, the J end by 5 bases, with 9 bases between. The CDR3 is CASSYTTDEQYF. Here the CDR3 DNA reads TGCGCCAGCAGCTATACAACGGACGAGCAGTACTTC.

This clonotype has more than one count but fewer than ten. This chain joins TRBV27 and TRBJ2-4; D remains unclear. The CDR3 is 14 amino acids. Germline V gives CDR1 MNHEY, CDR2 SMNVEV (reference sequence). V lost 6 bases to trimming and J lost 6 bases, with 15 bases between them. The chain's CDR3 is CASRPIDWGNIQYF. The CDR3 DNA reads as TGTGCCAGCAGGCCTATCGACTGGGGAAACATTCAGTACTTC.

This chain uses TRBV12-3 or TRBV12-4 with TRBJ1-1; D might be TRBD1 (5 bases). The CDR3 loop spans 14 amino acids. The V and J ends lost 6 bases and 0 bases respectively, with 11 bases between them. The CDR3 loop is CASSRPGLNTEAFF. The DNA for the CDR3 is TGTGCCAGCAGCCGCCCAGGGCTGAACACTGAAGCTTTCTTT.

This chain links TRBV28 with TRBJ2-7; D is uncertain. Germline lookup yields CDR1 MDHEN and CDR2 SYDVKM. Trimming pared 11 bases from V and 2 bases from J, leaving 19 bases between. This CDR3 region has 14 residues. The CDR3 here is CACRADQGTYEQYF. CDR3 DNA: TGTGCCTGCCGGGCAGACCAAGGAACCTACGAGCAGTACTTC.